The T cell receptor beta chain under discussion was sequenced for a study of blood T cell repertoires in COVID-19. Under the authors' procedure: Amplification with reference gene primers provided the estimates of nucleated cell counts. The assay was immunoSEQ multiplex PCR, and TCRdb's table has in-frame clones only and misses some. The V and J calls and clone size are taken from that table; D and trimming were inferred from the DNA. Here the sample spans 150,000 or so clones, over 70% being singletons. Sequencing was done on a sample of PBMCs or T cells enriched from blood (not recorded which). This TCR was recovered from a middle-aged woman with acute COVID-19.

Written as DNA, the CDR3 is TGCAGCGCCAGAAAGGGACAGGGGGCCACTGAAGCTTTCTTT. Translation: CSARKGQGATEAFF. The V gene is TRBV29-1, the J gene TRBJ1-1; 12 bases match TRBD1. This CDR3 region has 14 residues. Germline values: CDR1 SQVTM, CDR2 ANQGSEA. Germline trimming cut 7 bases from V and 4 bases from J; bases unmatched to any gene: 7. The whole variable domain, remainder taken from reference TRBV29-1 and TRBJ1-1, is SAVISQKPSRDICQRGTSLTIQCQVDSQVTMMFWYRQQPGQSLTLIATANQGSEATYESGFVIDKFPISRPNLTFSTLTVSNMSPEDSSIYLCSARKGQGATEAFFGQGTRLTVV.